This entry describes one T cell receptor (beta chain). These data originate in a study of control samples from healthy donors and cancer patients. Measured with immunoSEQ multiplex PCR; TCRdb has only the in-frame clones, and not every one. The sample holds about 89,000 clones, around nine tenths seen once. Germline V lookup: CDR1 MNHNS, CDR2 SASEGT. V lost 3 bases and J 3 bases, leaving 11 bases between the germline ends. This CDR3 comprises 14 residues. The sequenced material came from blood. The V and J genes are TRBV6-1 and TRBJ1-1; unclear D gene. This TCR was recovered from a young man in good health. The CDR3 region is CASSDMGGYTEAFF. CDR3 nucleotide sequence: TGTGCCAGCAGTGATATGGGAGGGTACACTGAAGCTTTCTTT.